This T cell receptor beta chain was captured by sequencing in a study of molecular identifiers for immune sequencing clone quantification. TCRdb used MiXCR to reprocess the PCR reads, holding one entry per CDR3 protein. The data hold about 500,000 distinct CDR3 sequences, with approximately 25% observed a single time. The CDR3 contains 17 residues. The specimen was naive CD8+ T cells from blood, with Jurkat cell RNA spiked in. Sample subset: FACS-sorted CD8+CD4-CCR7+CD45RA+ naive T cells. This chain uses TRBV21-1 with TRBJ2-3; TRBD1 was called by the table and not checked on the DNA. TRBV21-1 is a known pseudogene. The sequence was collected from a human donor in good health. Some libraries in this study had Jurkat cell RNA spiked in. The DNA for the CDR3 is TGTGCCAGCAGCAAAGCTAAAGGGACAGGAGACACAGGTACGCAGTATTTT. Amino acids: CASSKAKGTGDTGTQYF.